This T cell receptor (beta chain) was retrieved from a study of T-cell reconstitution after alpha-beta-depleted transplantation in children. The germline CDR1 and CDR2 sequences are DFQATT and SNEGSKA (reference sequence). The length of the CDR3 is 13 residues. The ends lost 7 bases at V and 7 bases at J; junction bases unmatched: 7. The library targeted TCRbeta and was prepared with unique molecular identifiers. TCRdb reprocessed the PCR reads via MiXCR and lists one record per CDR3 protein. This sample has about 410,000 distinct CDR3 sequences, with roughly 20% found just once. Ten or more counts support this clonotype.

This clonotype was sampled from a human donor who donated a stem cell graft to a child with acute myeloid leukemia. The sample was PBMCs from the stem cell graft donor, taken from the stem cell graft. V and J are TRBV20-1 and TRBJ1-4, with TRBD1 identical over 9 bases. As DNA, the CDR3 is TGCAGTGTCGCGGGACAGGGACTTGAAAAACTGTTTTTT. It yields the protein CSVAGQGLEKLFF.